What follows are 5 T cell receptor beta chains derived from one specimen sequenced in a study of shared clonotypes between healthy human individuals (dated by TCRdb to the early 2020s). Library prep was done by the immunoSEQ multiplex PCR assay. TCRdb mirrors the immuneACCESS table, restricted to in-frame sequences. Some clones are absent from its copies; in checked studies, under half trace to an unresolved V gene, and the reason for the others is unknown. For this sample there are about 1.4 million clones; around 95% appear just once. Together, the top ten hold roughly 1.2% of the sample. Sequenced: naive CD4+ T cells sorted from blood. What the cell subset or site label conveys for this sample: CD45RA+ positively selected. Source of these receptors: a man in his thirties or forties in good health.

This rearrangement joins TRBV7-3 to TRBJ2-5; 8 positions agree with TRBD1. The V and J ends lost 7 bases and 5 bases, in that order; junction bases with no gene match: 12. Germline V CDR1 and CDR2: SGHTA, FQGTGA. The CDR3 loop spans 15 amino acids. CDR3 sequence reads: CASTQTGAPGETQYF. CDR3 bases: TGTGCCAGCACCCAGACAGGGGCCCCCGGTGAGACCCAGTACTTC.

This chain uses TRBV5-1 with TRBJ2-1, with 13 bases identical to TRBD2. V shed 7 bases, J shed 9 bases, and the junction held 22 bases outside the gene matches. Germline CDR1 reads SGHRS; CDR2 reads YFSETQ. The length of the CDR3 is 19 residues. CDR3 in amino acids: CASQPVGLAGSTHIGEQFF. The CDR3 coding sequence is TGCGCCAGCCAACCCGTGGGACTAGCGGGATCCACCCATATTGGTGAGCAGTTCTTC.

This chain uses TRBV5-1 with TRBJ1-4; no clear D. Germline values: CDR1 SGHRS, CDR2 YFSETQ. This CDR3 spans 16 amino acids. V shed 4 bases and J shed 6 bases, with 19 bases lying between them. CDR3 in DNA: TGCGCCAGCAGCCCGGGCCTTCTTCTGGGTGATGAAAAACTGTTTTTT. Its protein is CASSPGLLLGDEKLFF. Full variable domain (missing parts from reference TRBV5-1 and TRBJ1-4): KAGVTQTPRYLIKTRGQQVTLSCSPISGHRSVSWYQQTPGQGLQFLFEYFSETQRNKGNFPGRFSGRQFSNSRSEMNVSTLELGDSALYLCASSPGLLLGDEKLFFGSGTQLSVL.

The chain's CDR3 is CASSALGEGTYEQYF. The CDR3 DNA sequence: TGTGCCAGCAGCGCCCTTGGGGAGGGTACCTACGAGCAGTACTTC. The rearrangement joins TRBV9 to TRBJ2-7; 7 nucleotides align to TRBD2. The germline CDR1 and CDR2 sequences are SGDLS and YYNGEE. The V segment lost 3 bases and the J segment 2 bases; nucleotides outside the gene matches: 8. The CDR3 totals 15 residues.

This chain uses TRBV25-1 with TRBJ2-7; 13 bases are a match to TRBD2. Trimming removed 4 bases from V and 0 bases from J; junction bases left unmatched: 3. This CDR3 is 16 amino acids long. Germline assignment: CDR1 MGHDK and CDR2 SYGVNS. CDR3 sequence: CASSGGTSGNSYEQYF. CDR3 nucleotides: TGTGCCAGCAGTGGGGGGACTAGCGGGAACTCCTACGAGCAGTACTTC.